One sample yielded the 17 T cell receptor beta chains listed below, sequenced in a study of glioma-infiltrating T cells. The iRepertoire nested amplicon-rescue multiplex PCR amplified TCR alpha and beta CDR3s from RNA. TCRdb re-called the multiplex PCR reads with MiXCR, one entry per CDR3 protein. Of approximately 400,000 distinct CDR3 sequences in the sample, 41% are singletons; the top ten hold more than 10%. Material for sequencing was glioma tissue, nonneoplastic brain tissue, or PBMCs (not recorded which). The receptors were sampled from a human donor with low-grade glioma or glioblastoma, undergoing nonglioma brain surgery, or in good health (not recorded which).

The J gene is TRBJ2-1, the V gene TRBV24-1, with 8 positions matching TRBD2. The V segment lost 2 bases and the J segment 9 bases; nucleotides outside the gene matches: 11. CDR1 KGHDR and CDR2 SFDVKD come from the germline V gene. The CDR3 extends over 16 amino acids. The CDR3 coding sequence is TGTGCCACCAGTGATTCCCGCGGGAGGTCCTTGCGTGAGCAGTTCTTC. It translates to CATSDSRGRSLREQFF.

This clonotype was picked up one time. V gene TRBV5-1 combines with J gene TRBJ1-1; TRBD1 might be the D (6 bases). Germline V CDR1 and CDR2: SGHRS, YFSETQ. CDR3 size: 16 residues. Trimming removed 0 bases from V and 1 base from J, with 13 bases in between. CDR3 bases: TGCGCCAGCAGCTTGGCCTCGGGGGGGCCGAACACTGAAGCTTTCTTT. Translating it yields CASSLASGGPNTEAFF.

On this clonotype: At one end, the junction sequence differs from germline, possibly due to a read error. The rearrangement links TRBV15 to TRBJ2-5; D perhaps matches TRBD2 (6 bases). This CDR3 contains 15 residues. Germline CDR1 LNHNV, CDR2 YYDKDF (reference sequence). CDR3 region: CATSRIQGLLETKYF. In DNA, the CDR3 is TGTGCCACCAGCAGAATTCAGGGACTTCTAGAGACCAAGTACTTC.

This clonotype was seen a few times. This chain connects TRBV10-1 to TRBJ1-5; no clear D. There are 14 residues in the CDR3. Germline CDR1 and CDR2: WNHNN and SYGVQD (reference sequence). Trimming left V 8 bases short and J 9 bases short, with 20 bases between. The CDR3 loop is CASGSSGRVRPQHF. CDR3 bases: TGCGCCAGCGGGTCGAGCGGGCGGGTTCGGCCCCAGCATTTT.

The chain is built from TRBV18 and TRBJ2-3, with D possibly TRBD2 on 6 matching bases. Per the germline V gene, CDR1 is KGHSH and CDR2 is LQKENI. The ends were cut back, 1 base at V and 2 bases at J, with 16 bases in the middle. The length of the CDR3 is 17 residues. In DNA, the CDR3 is TGTGCCAGCTCACCACTGCCCGGGAGCGGACACACAGATACGCAGTATTTT. It encodes CASSPLPGSGHTDTQYF.

This clonotype showed up just a few times. J is TRBJ2-1 and V is TRBV7-3; the match to TRBD2 covers 8 bases. V was pared by 3 bases and J by 8 bases, with 6 bases of the junction left unmatched. The germline gives CDR1 SGHTA, CDR2 FQGTGA. The CDR3 is made up of 14 amino acids. The CDR3 DNA sequence: TGTGCCAGCAGCTTTAGCGGGACCGACGATGAGCAGTTCTTC. Residues: CASSFSGTDDEQFF.

This clonotype has at least ten counts. CDR3 sequence (DNA): TGCAGTGCCGACTTAGGACTAGCGGGATCTACAGATACGCAGTATTTT. Its translation is CSADLGLAGSTDTQYF. V gene TRBV20-1 combines with J gene TRBJ2-3; 12 nucleotides match TRBD2. The J segment lost 3 bases and the V segment lost 6 bases, leaving 10 bases of the junction unmatched. Germline CDR1 reads DFQATT; CDR2 reads SNEGSKA (reference sequence). This CDR3 spans 16 amino acids.

J is TRBJ2-1 and V is TRBV12-3 or TRBV12-4; D unresolved. Trimming shortened V by 7 bases and J by 10 bases, and 17 bases separated the two germline ends. The CDR3 contains 13 residues. The CDR3 nucleotides read TGTGCCAGCATGCCAGCGAACTACCTCGAGCAGTTCTTC. It yields the protein CASMPANYLEQFF.

Details on this clonotype: One junction end does not reproduce the germline sequence, and a read error may be involved. The rearrangement links TRBV19 to TRBJ2-2, with 9 bases aligning to TRBD1. This CDR3 contains 16 residues. Germline-derived CDR1 and CDR2 are LNHDA and SQIVND (reference sequence). CDR3 sequence (DNA): TGTGCCACCTTCCCTCCGGGACAGGGCGACACCGGGGAGCTGTTCTTT. This sequence encodes CATFPPGQGDTGELFF.

V usage is TRBV12-3 or TRBV12-4 and J usage is TRBJ2-7, with a possible D match to TRBD1 (5 bases). CDR3 size: 12 residues. Deletions cut 8 bases from V and 0 bases from J, with 8 bases between. CDR3 DNA sequence: TGTGCCAGCGGGGCCCCCTCCTACGAGCAGTACTTC. Amino acid sequence: CASGAPSYEQYF.

This clonotype was observed a handful of times. V and J are TRBV7-9 and TRBJ1-1; TRBD1 matches 8 bases. Trimming cost V 5 bases and J 3 bases; bases outside gene matches: 8. This CDR3 spans 15 amino acids. Germline-derived CDR1 and CDR2 are SEHNR and FQNEAQ (reference sequence). CDR3 sequence (DNA): TGTGCCAGCAGCCATCCAGGACAGGGAGACACTGAAGCTTTCTTT. This encodes CASSHPGQGDTEAFF.

The chain uses TRBV7-9 and TRBJ2-1; possible D gene TRBD1, 5 bases. From germline, CDR1 is SEHNR and CDR2 FQNEAQ (reference sequence). V was trimmed by 0 bases and J by 0 bases, leaving 15 bases between them. This CDR3 is 18 amino acids long. This chain's CDR3 is CASSLAILARASYNEQFF. The CDR3 region has the DNA TGTGCCAGCAGCTTAGCTATATTAGCCAGGGCCTCCTACAATGAGCAGTTCTTC.

The J gene is TRBJ2-3, the V gene TRBV19, with 7 bases identical to TRBD1. Germline V lookup: CDR1 LNHDA, CDR2 SQIVND (reference sequence). V trimming: 3 bases; J trimming: 2 bases; junction bases outside the gene matches: 2. There are 14 residues in the CDR3. This CDR3 reads CASSIGQATDTQYF. DNA for the CDR3: TGTGCCAGTAGTATCGGACAGGCCACAGATACGCAGTATTTT.

This clonotype has at least ten counts. J is TRBJ2-1 and V is TRBV6-1; tentative D call: TRBD2 (6 bases). V was cut by 8 bases and J by 4 bases, with 12 bases left in between. The CDR3 runs 13 residues. Germline values: CDR1 MNHNS, CDR2 SASEGT. The CDR3 DNA follows: TGTGCCAGCCGGAGTGGGAGGTACAATGAGCAGTTCTTC. This encodes CASRSGRYNEQFF.

This clonotype was seen repeatedly, ten times or more. V gene TRBV27 combines with J gene TRBJ2-3, with 9 bases fitting TRBD2. With V trimmed by 1 base and J by 0 bases, 5 bases remained unmatched. This CDR3 comprises 17 residues. Germline CDR1 MNHEY, CDR2 SMNVEV (reference sequence). DNA for the CDR3: TGTGCCAGCAGTTTATACCCGGGACTAGCTAGCACAGATACGCAGTATTTT. It yields the protein CASSLYPGLASTDTQYF.

This clonotype was picked up a small number of times. The CDR3 DNA is TGTGCCAGCTCACCCGGACAGGGGACAAAAGCTTTCTTT. This gives the protein CASSPGQGTKAFF. This chain links TRBV18 with TRBJ1-1; 9 bases fit TRBD1. Germline trimming cut 3 bases from V and 9 bases from J; bases unmatched to any gene: 5. Germline CDR1 is KGHSH and CDR2 is LQKENI. This CDR3 spans 13 amino acids.

The V and J genes are TRBV20-1 and TRBJ2-5, with a possible D match to TRBD2 (6 bases). The V end was cut by 4 bases, the J end by 1 base, with 10 bases between. The V gene's germline CDR1 is DFQATT and CDR2 SNEGSKA (reference sequence). The CDR3 contains 13 residues. The CDR3 loop reads CSATGLPQETQYF. The CDR3 coding sequence is TGCAGTGCTACGGGACTGCCCCAAGAGACCCAGTACTTC.